These 23 T cell receptor beta chains share one sample of origin, sequenced in a study of tumor-infiltrating lymphocytes in localized non-small cell lung cancer. Clones were read by immunoSEQ multiplex PCR, and TCRdb kept only the in-frame ones, dropping some. This table holds under 10,000 clones, about two thirds found once. Sequencing was done on a sample of lung tumor tissue. Receptor source: a human donor with non-small cell lung cancer.

The V gene is TRBV14, the J gene TRBJ2-3, with 7 bases matching TRBD2. This CDR3 is built from 17 residues. Germline assignment: CDR1 SGHDN and CDR2 FVKESK. V trimming: 6 bases; J trimming: 3 bases; junction bases outside the gene matches: 15. The CDR3 region has the DNA TGTGCCAGCAGTCCGCAACAACTCGGGAGGAGGACAGATACGCAGTATTTT. It specifies CASSPQQLGRRTDTQYF.

This clone was detected a few times. The V and J genes are TRBV5-1 and TRBJ2-7; TRBD1 matches 8 bases. The CDR3 runs 15 residues. Unmatched junction bases numbered 13, after V lost 4 bases and J lost 7 bases. The germline V gene encodes CDR1 SGHRS and CDR2 YFSETQ. The CDR3 region is CASSTQEQGAGEQYF. CDR3 nucleotides: TGCGCCAGCAGCACCCAGGAGCAGGGGGCGGGTGAGCAGTACTTC.

This clone is judged large. This chain joins TRBV6-1 and TRBJ1-5; D gene ambiguous. This CDR3 has 14 amino acids. Germline CDR1 is MNHNS and CDR2 is SASEGT. The V end was cut by 6 bases, the J end by 7 bases, with 16 bases between. Here the CDR3 reads CASSGGRREQPQHF. Written as DNA, the CDR3 is TGTGCCAGCAGCGGAGGGCGCCGAGAACAGCCCCAGCATTTT.

The chain joins TRBV10-2 to TRBJ2-1; tentatively, D is TRBD2 (5 bases). Trimming shortened V by 4 bases and J by 5 bases, and 12 bases separated the two germline ends. This CDR3 contains 14 residues. The germline V gene has CDR1 WSHSY and CDR2 SAAADI. CDR3 sequence: CASSGSSKNNEQFF. The CDR3 DNA follows: TGCGCCAGCAGTGGATCTAGCAAGAACAATGAGCAGTTCTTC.

The J gene is TRBJ2-5, the V gene TRBV29-1, with 15 bases aligning to TRBD2. The CDR3 has 18 residues. CDR1 is SQVTM, CDR2 ANQGSEA, per germline. V lost 2 bases and J lost 3; bases outside the gene matches: 10. CDR3 amino acids: CSVELGQRTSGGEETQYF. CDR3 in DNA: TGCAGCGTTGAATTGGGGCAAAGGACTAGCGGGGGGGAAGAGACCCAGTACTTC. Looking up the rest from reference TRBV29-1 and TRBJ2-5 gives the full variable domain: SAVISQKPSRDICQRGTSLTIQCQVDSQVTMMFWYRQQPGQSLTLIATANQGSEATYESGFVIDKFPISRPNLTFSTLTVSNMSPEDSSIYLCSVELGQRTSGGEETQYFGPGTRLLVL.

The V and J genes are TRBV5-1 and TRBJ2-7, with 7 bases that match TRBD1. Trimming at V came to 0 bases and at J to 3 bases, leaving 9 bases not matched to a gene. This CDR3 region has 16 residues. Per the germline V gene, CDR1 is SGHRS and CDR2 is YFSETQ. Here the CDR3 reads CASSLANLGQFYEQYF. Here the CDR3 DNA reads TGCGCCAGCAGCTTGGCCAATTTGGGACAGTTCTACGAGCAGTACTTC.

This clone was seen a single time. Compared with germline, one end of the junction differs, possibly owing to a read error. The chain carries TRBV7-2 and TRBJ1-1; unclear D gene. Looked up from germline, CDR1 is SGHTA and CDR2 is FQGNSA. The CDR3 is 15 residues long. CDR3 nucleotide sequence: TGTGCCAGTAGCTTAGATGACAAACGTGGCACTGAAGCTTTCTTT. As protein: CASSLDDKRGTEAFF.

The V call is TRBV7-2, the J call TRBJ2-7; D remains unclear. Germline V gene data show CDR1 as SGHTA and CDR2 as FQGNSA. The CDR3 length is 15 residues. Trimming pared 2 bases from V and 3 bases from J, leaving 14 bases between. CDR3 loop: CASSLIGPPNYEQYF. The CDR3 region has the DNA TGTGCCAGCAGCTTAATCGGACCACCCAACTACGAGCAGTACTTC.

J is TRBJ1-6 and V is TRBV7-2; TRBD1 is a possible D gene (6 bases). This CDR3 comprises 18 residues. V was clipped by 2 bases and J by 5 bases, with 19 bases between them. Germline V CDR1 and CDR2: SGHTA, FQGNSA. The chain's CDR3 is CASSLTLQQGVNNSPLHF. DNA of the CDR3: TGTGCCAGCAGCTTAACCCTCCAACAGGGCGTTAATAATTCACCCCTCCACTTT. The full variable domain, its missing parts supplied by reference TRBV7-2 and TRBJ1-6, is GAGVSQSPSNKVTEKGKDVELRCDPISGHTALYWYRQSLGQGLEFLIYFQGNSAPDKSGLPSDRFSAERTGGSVSTLTIQRTQQEDSAVYLCASSLTLQQGVNNSPLHFGNGTRLTVT.

The genes are TRBV4-1 and TRBJ2-1; D is ambiguous. The CDR3 totals 15 residues. Between the trimmed V and J ends, which lost 0 bases and 0 bases, there was a span of 6 bases. Germline CDR1 and CDR2: MGHRA and YSYEKL. CDR3 sequence (DNA): TGCGCCAGCAGCCAAGATTGGAGCTCCTACAATGAGCAGTTCTTC. It is translated as CASSQDWSSYNEQFF.

The chain couples TRBV30 to TRBJ1-4, with D tentatively TRBD1 (5 bases). CDR1 is GTSNPN, CDR2 SVGIG, per germline (reference sequence). The CDR3 covers 13 residues. Trimming took off 4 bases at V and 3 bases at J, with 9 bases between the two ends. Here the CDR3 DNA reads TGTGCCTGGAACGGGGGACCTAATGAAAAACTGTTTTTT. This translates into CAWNGGPNEKLFF.

This clone was picked up one time. The chain joins TRBV13 to TRBJ1-5; D is possibly TRBD1 (6 bases). CDR3 length: 18 residues. Deletions cut 4 bases from V and 5 bases from J, with 24 bases between. Per the germline V gene, CDR1 is PRHDT and CDR2 is FYEKMQ (reference sequence). This chain's CDR3 is CASSSSAGAVRGYQPQHF. As DNA, the CDR3 is TGTGCCAGCAGCTCATCTGCGGGGGCGGTGAGGGGGTATCAGCCCCAGCATTTT.

The chain employs TRBV5-1 and TRBJ2-3; 7 nucleotides align to TRBD2. J was trimmed by 4 bases and V by 4 bases; bases with no gene match: 9. This CDR3 is built from 15 residues. In germline, CDR1 is SGHRS, CDR2 YFSETQ. CDR3 DNA: TGCGCCAGCAGCCAGCGGGGTAACTGGGCAGATACGCAGTATTTT. Protein product: CASSQRGNWADTQYF.

V usage is TRBV7-2 and J usage is TRBJ1-1; 9 bases align to TRBD1. The CDR3 totals 17 residues. Germline loops: CDR1 SGHTA, CDR2 FQGNSA. Trimming took 8 bases from V and 0 from J; bases not matched to a gene: 13. CDR3 sequence: CASPKRGTGSMNTEAFF. Written as DNA, the CDR3 is TGTGCCAGCCCGAAACGCGGGACAGGGAGCATGAACACTGAAGCTTTCTTT.

The V gene is TRBV7-2, the J gene TRBJ1-1; D is unresolved. Per the germline V gene, CDR1 is SGHTA and CDR2 is FQGNSA. Trimming removed 5 bases at V and 7 bases at J, with 17 bases between. The CDR3 covers 14 residues. In DNA, the CDR3 is TGTGCCAGCAGCCCTCAAGCGGTGGGGTTTGAAGCTTTCTTT. This gives the protein CASSPQAVGFEAFF. Full variable domain (remainder filled in from reference TRBV7-2 and TRBJ1-1): GAGVSQSPSNKVTEKGKDVELRCDPISGHTALYWYRQSLGQGLEFLIYFQGNSAPDKSGLPSDRFSAERTGGSVSTLTIQRTQQEDSAVYLCASSPQAVGFEAFFGQGTRLTVV.

The chain employs TRBV19 and TRBJ2-7, with D perhaps assigned TRBD1 or TRBD2 (5 bases each). This CDR3 is 14 amino acids long. The V gene's germline CDR1 is LNHDA and CDR2 SQIVND (reference sequence). Trimming shortened V by 2 bases and J by 3 bases, and 11 bases separated the two germline ends. The CDR3 nucleotides are TGTGCCAGTAGTATAACAGGAGGTATCTACGAGCAGTACTTC. Its protein is CASSITGGIYEQYF.

The chain employs TRBV5-1 and TRBJ2-1; D is possibly TRBD1 (6 bases). Deletions cut 2 bases from V and 5 bases from J, with 17 bases between. This CDR3 spans 16 amino acids. CDR1 is SGHRS and CDR2 is YFSETQ in the germline V gene. The CDR3 DNA reads as TGCGCCAGCAGCTTAACAGGGTCAAACAGGGACAATGAGCAGTTCTTC. Protein product: CASSLTGSNRDNEQFF.

The chain uses TRBV2 and TRBJ1-3; 10 bases match TRBD1. The germline V gene has CDR1 SNHLY and CDR2 FYNNEI. The CDR3 sequence is 14 residues long. V lost 4 bases to trimming and J lost 8 bases; unmatched junction nucleotides: 5. The CDR3 coding sequence is TGTGCCAGCAGTGTTCGGGACAGGGGACACACCATATATTTT. The encoded protein is CASSVRDRGHTIYF. The full variable domain, completed using reference TRBV2 and TRBJ1-3, is EPEVTQTPSHQVTQMGQEVILRCVPISNHLYFYWYRQILGQKVEFLVSFYNNEISEKSEIFDDQFSVERPDGSNFTLKIRSTKLEDSAMYFCASSVRDRGHTIYFGEGSWLTVV.

This clone was observed a handful of times. This rearrangement joins TRBV9 to TRBJ2-5; D remains ambiguous. V was pared by 0 bases and J by 1 base, with 7 bases between. In germline, CDR1 is SGDLS, CDR2 YYNGEE. This CDR3 is 14 amino acids long. The CDR3 DNA follows: TGTGCCAGCAGCGTAGATAGCAGCCAAGAGACCCAGTACTTC. Protein product: CASSVDSSQETQYF.

The chain couples TRBV2 to TRBJ1-1; D is unresolved. V shed 2 bases and J shed 5 bases, with 6 bases lying between them. CDR3 length: 12 amino acids. The germline gives CDR1 SNHLY, CDR2 FYNNEI. The CDR3: CASSERRTEAFF. The CDR3 DNA sequence: TGTGCCAGCAGTGAAAGGAGGACTGAAGCTTTCTTT.

This clone turned up a few times. The rearrangement links TRBV2 to TRBJ2-7; maybe TRBD2 (5 bases). The CDR3 sequence is 14 residues long. V lost 4 bases to trimming and J lost 0 bases, with 10 bases between them. Germline CDR1 and CDR2: SNHLY and FYNNEI. The CDR3 sequence: CASSGRRSSYEQYF. CDR3 nucleotide sequence: TGTGCCAGCAGTGGCAGGAGGAGCTCCTACGAGCAGTACTTC.

The chain has TRBV2 and TRBJ2-7; 7 bases agree with TRBD1. Looked up from germline, CDR1 is SNHLY and CDR2 is FYNNEI. The CDR3 runs 13 residues. Trimming removed 6 bases from V and 6 bases from J; junction bases left unmatched: 8. CDR3 coding DNA: TGTGCCAGCAGCCCCTACAGGGGTCGCGAGCAGTACTTC. Its translation is CASSPYRGREQYF.

This clone appeared a few times. The chain uses TRBV19 and TRBJ2-1, with 10 bases lining up with TRBD1. J lost 4 bases, V lost 5 bases, and 5 bases had no gene match. This CDR3 spans 15 amino acids. From germline, CDR1 is LNHDA and CDR2 SQIVND (reference sequence). CDR3 loop: CASSLRQGAYNEQFF. The CDR3, as DNA: TGTGCCAGTAGTCTCCGACAGGGGGCTTACAATGAGCAGTTCTTC. The full variable domain, completed using reference TRBV19 and TRBJ2-1, is DGGITQSPKYLFRKEGQNVTLSCEQNLNHDAMYWYRQDPGQGLRLIYYSQIVNDFQKGDIAEGYSVSREKKESFPLTVTSAQKNPTAFYLCASSLRQGAYNEQFFGPGTRLTVL.